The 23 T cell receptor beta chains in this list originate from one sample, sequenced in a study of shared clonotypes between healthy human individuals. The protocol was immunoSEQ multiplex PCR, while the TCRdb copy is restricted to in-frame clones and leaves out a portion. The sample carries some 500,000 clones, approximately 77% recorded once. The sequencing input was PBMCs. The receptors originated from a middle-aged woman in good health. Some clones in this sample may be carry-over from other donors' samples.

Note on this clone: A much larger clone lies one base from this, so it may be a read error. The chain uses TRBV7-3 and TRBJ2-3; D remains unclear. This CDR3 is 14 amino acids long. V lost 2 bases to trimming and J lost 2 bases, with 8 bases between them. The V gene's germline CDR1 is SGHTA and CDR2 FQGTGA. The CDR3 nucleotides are TGTGCCAGCAGCTTAGACGGATTCACAGATACGCAGTATTTT. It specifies CASSLDGFTDTQYF.

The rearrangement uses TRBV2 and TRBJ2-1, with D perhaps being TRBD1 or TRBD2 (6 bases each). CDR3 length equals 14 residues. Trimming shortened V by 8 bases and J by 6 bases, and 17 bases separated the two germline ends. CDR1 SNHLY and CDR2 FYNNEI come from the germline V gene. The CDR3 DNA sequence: TGTGCCAGCTCTAAGGGGGGAGTTGGCAATGAGCAGTTCTTC. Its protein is CASSKGGVGNEQFF.

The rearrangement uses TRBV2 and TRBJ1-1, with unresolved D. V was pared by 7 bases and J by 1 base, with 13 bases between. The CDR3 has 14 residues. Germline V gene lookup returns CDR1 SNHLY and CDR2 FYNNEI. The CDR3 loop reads CASTRAAGNTEAFF. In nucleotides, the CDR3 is TGTGCCAGCACTCGGGCGGCGGGGAACACTGAAGCTTTCTTT.

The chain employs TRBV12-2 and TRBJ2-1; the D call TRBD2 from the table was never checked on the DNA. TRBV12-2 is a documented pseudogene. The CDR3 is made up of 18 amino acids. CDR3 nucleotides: TGTGCAAGTCGCCTATGCCTACGGACCGGGACTGCATCCAATGAGCAGTTCTTC. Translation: CASRLCLRTGTASNEQFF.

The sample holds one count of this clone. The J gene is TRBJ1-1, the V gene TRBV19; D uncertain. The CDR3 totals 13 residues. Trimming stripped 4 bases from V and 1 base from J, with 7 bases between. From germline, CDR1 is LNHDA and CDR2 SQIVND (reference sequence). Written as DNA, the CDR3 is TGTGCCAGTAGTACCCCTGCGAACACTGAAGCTTTCTTT. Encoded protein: CASSTPANTEAFF.

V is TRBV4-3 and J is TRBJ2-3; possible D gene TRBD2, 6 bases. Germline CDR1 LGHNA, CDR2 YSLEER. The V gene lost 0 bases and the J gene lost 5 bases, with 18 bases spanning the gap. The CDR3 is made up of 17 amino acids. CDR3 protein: CASSQDALTRRGDTQYF. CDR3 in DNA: TGCGCCAGCAGCCAAGATGCCCTGACTAGGCGGGGAGATACGCAGTATTTT.

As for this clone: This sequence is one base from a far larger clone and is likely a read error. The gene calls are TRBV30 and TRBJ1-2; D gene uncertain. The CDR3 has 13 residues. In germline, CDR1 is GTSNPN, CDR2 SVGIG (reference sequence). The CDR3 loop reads CAWTREGLYGHTF. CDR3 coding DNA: TGTGCCTGGACCCGAGAGGGCCTCTATGGCCACACCTTC.

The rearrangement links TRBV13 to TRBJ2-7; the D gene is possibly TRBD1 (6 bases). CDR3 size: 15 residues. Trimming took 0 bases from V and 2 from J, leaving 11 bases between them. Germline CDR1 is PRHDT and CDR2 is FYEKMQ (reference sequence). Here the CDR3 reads CASSLGDRDTYEQYF. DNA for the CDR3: TGTGCCAGCAGCTTAGGTGACCGGGACACCTACGAGCAGTACTTC.

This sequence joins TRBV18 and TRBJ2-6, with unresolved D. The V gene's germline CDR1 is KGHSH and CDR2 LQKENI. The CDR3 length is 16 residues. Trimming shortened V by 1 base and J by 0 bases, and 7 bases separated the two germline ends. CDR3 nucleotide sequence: TGTGCCAGCTCACCACTCTCGGACTCTGGGGCCAACGTCCTGACTTTC. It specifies CASSPLSDSGANVLTF.

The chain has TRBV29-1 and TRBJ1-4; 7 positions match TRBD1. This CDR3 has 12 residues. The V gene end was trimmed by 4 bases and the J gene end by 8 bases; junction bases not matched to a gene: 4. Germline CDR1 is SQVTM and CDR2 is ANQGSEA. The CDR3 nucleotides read TGCAGCGTTGGACAGGGCGACGAAAAACTGTTTTTT. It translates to CSVGQGDEKLFF.

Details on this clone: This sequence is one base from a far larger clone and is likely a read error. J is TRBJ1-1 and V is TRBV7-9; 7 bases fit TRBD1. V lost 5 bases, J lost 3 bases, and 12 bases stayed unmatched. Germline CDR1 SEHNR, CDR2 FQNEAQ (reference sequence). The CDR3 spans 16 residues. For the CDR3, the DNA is TGTGCCAGCAGCCCCAGGGGGGGCGGCCAGTACACTGAAGCTTTCTTT. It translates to CASSPRGGGQYTEAFF.

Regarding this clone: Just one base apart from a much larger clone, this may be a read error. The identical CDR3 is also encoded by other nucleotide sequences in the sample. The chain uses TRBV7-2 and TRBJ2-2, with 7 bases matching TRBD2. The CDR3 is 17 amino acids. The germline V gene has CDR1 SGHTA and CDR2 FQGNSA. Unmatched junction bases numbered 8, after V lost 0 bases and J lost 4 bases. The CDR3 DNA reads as TGTGCCAGCAGCTTAGCGGAGACTAGCTTCTTCACCGGGGAGCTGTTTTTT. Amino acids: CASSLAETSFFTGELFF. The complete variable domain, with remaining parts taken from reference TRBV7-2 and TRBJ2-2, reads GAGVSQSPSNKVTEKGKDVELRCDPISGHTALYWYRQSLGQGLEFLIYFQGNSAPDKSGLPSDRFSAERTGGSVSTLTIQRTQQEDSAVYLCASSLAETSFFTGELFFGEGSRLTVL.

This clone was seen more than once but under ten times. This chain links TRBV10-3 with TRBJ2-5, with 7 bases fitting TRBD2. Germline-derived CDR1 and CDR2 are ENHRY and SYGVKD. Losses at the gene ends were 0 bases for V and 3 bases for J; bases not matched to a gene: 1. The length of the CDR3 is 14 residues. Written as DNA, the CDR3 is TGTGCCATCAGTGAGTCGGGAGGGGAAGAGACCCAGTACTTC. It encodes CAISESGGEETQYF.

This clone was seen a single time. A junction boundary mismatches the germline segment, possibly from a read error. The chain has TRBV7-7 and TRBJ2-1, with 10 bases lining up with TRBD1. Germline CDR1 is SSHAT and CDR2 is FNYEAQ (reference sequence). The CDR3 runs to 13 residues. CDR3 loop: CASSLDRGGEQFF. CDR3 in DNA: TGTGCTAGCAGCCTGGACAGGGGGGGTGAGCAGTTCTTC.

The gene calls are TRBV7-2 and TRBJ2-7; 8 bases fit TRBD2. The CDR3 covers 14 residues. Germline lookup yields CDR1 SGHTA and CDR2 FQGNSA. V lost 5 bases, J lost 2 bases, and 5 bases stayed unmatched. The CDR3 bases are TGTGCCAGCAGCGTGGTAGCGGGAACCTACGAGCAGTACTTC. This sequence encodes CASSVVAGTYEQYF. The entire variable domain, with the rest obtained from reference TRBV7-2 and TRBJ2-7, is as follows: GAGVSQSPSNKVTEKGKDVELRCDPISGHTALYWYRQSLGQGLEFLIYFQGNSAPDKSGLPSDRFSAERTGGSVSTLTIQRTQQEDSAVYLCASSVVAGTYEQYFGPGTRLTVT.

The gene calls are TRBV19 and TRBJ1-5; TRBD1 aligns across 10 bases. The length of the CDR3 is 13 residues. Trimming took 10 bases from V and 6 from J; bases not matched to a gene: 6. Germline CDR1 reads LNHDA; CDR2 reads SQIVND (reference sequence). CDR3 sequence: CATEDRGIQPQHF. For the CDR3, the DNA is TGTGCCACCGAGGACAGGGGGATTCAGCCCCAGCATTTT.

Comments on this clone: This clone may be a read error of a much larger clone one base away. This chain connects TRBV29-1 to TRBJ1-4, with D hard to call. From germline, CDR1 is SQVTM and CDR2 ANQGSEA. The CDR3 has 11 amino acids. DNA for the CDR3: TGCAGCGGGACGGAGAATGAAAAACTGCTTTTT. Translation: CSGTENEKLLF.

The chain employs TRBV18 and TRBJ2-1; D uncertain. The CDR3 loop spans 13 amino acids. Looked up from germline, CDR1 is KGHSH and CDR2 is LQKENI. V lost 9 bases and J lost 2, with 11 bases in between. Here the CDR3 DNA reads TGTGCCAGTAGCCTGCAGGCCTACAATGAGCAGTTCTTC. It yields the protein CASSLQAYNEQFF.

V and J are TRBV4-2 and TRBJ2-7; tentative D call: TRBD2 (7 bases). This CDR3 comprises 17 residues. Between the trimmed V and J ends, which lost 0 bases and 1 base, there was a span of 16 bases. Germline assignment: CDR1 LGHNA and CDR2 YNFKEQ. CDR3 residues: CASSQEAGGRPSYEQYF. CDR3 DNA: TGTGCCAGCAGCCAAGAGGCCGGGGGGCGACCGTCCTACGAGCAGTACTTC.

CDR3 region: CASSPSSQITEAFF. In nucleotides, the CDR3 is TGTGCCAGCAGCCCCAGCTCCCAGATCACTGAAGCTTTCTTT. The V call is TRBV7-8, the J call TRBJ1-1, with no clear D. This CDR3 is built from 14 residues. Trimming took 5 bases from V and 4 from J, leaving 14 bases between them. Germline values: CDR1 SGHVS, CDR2 FQNEAQ.

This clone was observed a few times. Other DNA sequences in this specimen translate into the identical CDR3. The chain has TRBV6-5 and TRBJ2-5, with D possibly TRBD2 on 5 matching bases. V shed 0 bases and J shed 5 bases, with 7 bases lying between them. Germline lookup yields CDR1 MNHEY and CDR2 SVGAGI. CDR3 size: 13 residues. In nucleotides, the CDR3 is TGTGCCAGCAGTTACTCTAGGAGGGAGACCCAGTACTTC. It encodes CASSYSRRETQYF.

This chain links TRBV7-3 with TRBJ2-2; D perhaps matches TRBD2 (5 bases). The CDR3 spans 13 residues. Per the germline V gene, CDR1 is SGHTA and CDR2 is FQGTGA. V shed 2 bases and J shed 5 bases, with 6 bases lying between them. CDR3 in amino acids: CASSLRGTGELFF. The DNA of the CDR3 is TGTGCCAGCAGCTTACGCGGGACCGGGGAGCTGTTTTTT.

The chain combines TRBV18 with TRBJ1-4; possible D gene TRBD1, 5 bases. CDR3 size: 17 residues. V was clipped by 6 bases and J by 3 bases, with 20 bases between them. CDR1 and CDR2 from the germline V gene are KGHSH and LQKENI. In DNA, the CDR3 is TGTGCCAGCTCGGGCAACGCAAGGGGCGCGGCTAATGAAAAACTGTTTTTT. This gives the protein CASSGNARGAANEKLFF.